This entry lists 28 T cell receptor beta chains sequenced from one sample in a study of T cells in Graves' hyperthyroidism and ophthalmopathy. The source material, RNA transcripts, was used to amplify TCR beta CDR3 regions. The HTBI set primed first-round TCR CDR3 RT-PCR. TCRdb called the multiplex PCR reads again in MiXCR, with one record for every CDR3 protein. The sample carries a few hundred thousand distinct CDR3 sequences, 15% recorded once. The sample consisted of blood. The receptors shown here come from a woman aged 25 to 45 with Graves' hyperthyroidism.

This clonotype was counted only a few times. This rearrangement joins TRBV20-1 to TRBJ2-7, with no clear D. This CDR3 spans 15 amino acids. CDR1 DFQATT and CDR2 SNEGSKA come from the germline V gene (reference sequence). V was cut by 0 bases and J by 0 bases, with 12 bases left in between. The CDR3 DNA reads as TGCAGTGCTAGAGAATATCAGCAGAGCTCCTACGAGCAGTACTTC. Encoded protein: CSAREYQQSSYEQYF.

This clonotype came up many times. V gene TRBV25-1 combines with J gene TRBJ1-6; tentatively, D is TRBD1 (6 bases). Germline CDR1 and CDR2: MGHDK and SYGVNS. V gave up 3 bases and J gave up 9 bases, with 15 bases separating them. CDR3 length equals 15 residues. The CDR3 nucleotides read TGTGCCAGCAGTGACCTCGGCAGGGGTGGTTCACCCCTCCACTTT. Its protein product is CASSDLGRGGSPLHF.

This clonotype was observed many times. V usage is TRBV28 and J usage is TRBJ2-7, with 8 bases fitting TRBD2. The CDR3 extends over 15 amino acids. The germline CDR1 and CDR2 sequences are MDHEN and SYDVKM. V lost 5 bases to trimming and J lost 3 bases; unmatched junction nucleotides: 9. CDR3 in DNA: TGTGCCAGCAGTGACAGCGGGAGCCTAGGCTACGAGCAGTACTTC. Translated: CASSDSGSLGYEQYF.

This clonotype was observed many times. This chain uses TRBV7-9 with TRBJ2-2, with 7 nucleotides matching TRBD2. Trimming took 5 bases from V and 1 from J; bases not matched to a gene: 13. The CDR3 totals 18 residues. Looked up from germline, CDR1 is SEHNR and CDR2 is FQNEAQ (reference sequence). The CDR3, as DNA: TGTGCCAGCAGCCCCAAGGCGAGCGAGCGGGAGAACACCGGGGAGCTGTTTTTT. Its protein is CASSPKASERENTGELFF. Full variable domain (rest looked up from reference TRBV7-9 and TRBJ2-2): DTGVSQNPRHKITKRGQNVTFRCDPISEHNRLYWYRQTLGQGPEFLTYFQNEAQLEKSRLLSDRFSAERPKGSFSTLEIQRTEQGDSAMYLCASSPKASERENTGELFFGEGSRLTVL.

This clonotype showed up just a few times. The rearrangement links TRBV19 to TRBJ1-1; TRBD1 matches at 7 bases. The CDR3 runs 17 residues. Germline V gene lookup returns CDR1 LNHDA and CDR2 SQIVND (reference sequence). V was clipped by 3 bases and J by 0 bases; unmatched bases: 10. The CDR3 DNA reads TGTGCCAGTAGTATTAAACAGGGGCCAAACATGAACACTGAAGCTTTCTTT. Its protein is CASSIKQGPNMNTEAFF.

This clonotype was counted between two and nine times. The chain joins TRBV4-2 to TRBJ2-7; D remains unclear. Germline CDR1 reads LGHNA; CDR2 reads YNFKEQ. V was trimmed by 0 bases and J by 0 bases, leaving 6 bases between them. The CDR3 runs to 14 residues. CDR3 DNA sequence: TGTGCCAGCAGCCAAGATACTTTCTCCTACGAGCAGTACTTC. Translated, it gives CASSQDTFSYEQYF.

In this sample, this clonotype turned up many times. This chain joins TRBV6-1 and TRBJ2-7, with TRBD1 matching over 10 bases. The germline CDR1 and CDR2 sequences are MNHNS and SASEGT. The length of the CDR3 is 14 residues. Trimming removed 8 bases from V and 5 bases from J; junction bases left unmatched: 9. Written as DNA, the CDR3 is TGTGCCAGCGGGATTGACAGGGGGCTTCACGAGCAGTACTTC. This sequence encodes CASGIDRGLHEQYF.

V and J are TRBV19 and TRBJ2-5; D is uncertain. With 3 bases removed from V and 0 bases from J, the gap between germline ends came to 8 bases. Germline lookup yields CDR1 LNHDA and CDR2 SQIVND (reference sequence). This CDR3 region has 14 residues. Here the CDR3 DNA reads TGTGCCAGTAGTATCAGTTTGGACCAAGAGACCCAGTACTTC. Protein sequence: CASSISLDQETQYF. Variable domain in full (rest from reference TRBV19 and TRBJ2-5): DGGITQSPKYLFRKEGQNVTLSCEQNLNHDAMYWYRQDPGQGLRLIYYSQIVNDFQKGDIAEGYSVSREKKESFPLTVTSAQKNPTAFYLCASSISLDQETQYFGPGTRLLVL.

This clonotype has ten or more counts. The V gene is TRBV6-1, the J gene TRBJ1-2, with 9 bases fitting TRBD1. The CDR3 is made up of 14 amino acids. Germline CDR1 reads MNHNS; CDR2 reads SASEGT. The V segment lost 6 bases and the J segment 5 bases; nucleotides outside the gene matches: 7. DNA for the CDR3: TGTGCCAGCAGAGAACCCGGGACAGGGTATGGCTACACCTTC. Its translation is CASREPGTGYGYTF.

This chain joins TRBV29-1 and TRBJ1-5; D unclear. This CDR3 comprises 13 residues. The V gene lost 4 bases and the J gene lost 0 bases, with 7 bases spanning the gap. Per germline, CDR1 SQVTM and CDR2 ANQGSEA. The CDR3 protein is CSVVENSNQPQHF. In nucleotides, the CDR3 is TGCAGCGTTGTTGAAAATAGCAATCAGCCCCAGCATTTT.

The CDR3 loop is CASSAPASGEKLFF. CDR3 bases: TGTGCCAGCAGCGCTCCGGCCTCGGGTGAAAAACTGTTTTTT. The chain carries TRBV9 and TRBJ1-4; D unresolved. The CDR3 runs 14 residues. Germline CDR1 is SGDLS and CDR2 is YYNGEE. The ends were cut back, 3 bases at V and 7 bases at J, with 13 bases in the middle.

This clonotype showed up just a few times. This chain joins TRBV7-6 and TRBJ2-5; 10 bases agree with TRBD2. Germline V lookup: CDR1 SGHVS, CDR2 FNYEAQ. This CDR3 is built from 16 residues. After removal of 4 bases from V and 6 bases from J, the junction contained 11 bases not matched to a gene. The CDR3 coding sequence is TGTGCCAGCAGCTCGTACCAGCGGGAGGGCATGCAGACCCAGTACTTC. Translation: CASSSYQREGMQTQYF.

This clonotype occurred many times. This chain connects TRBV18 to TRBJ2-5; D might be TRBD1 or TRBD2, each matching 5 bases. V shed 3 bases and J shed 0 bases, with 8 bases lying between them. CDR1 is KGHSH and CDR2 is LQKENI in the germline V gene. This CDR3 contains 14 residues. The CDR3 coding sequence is TGTGCCAGCTCACCCGGGACCAACCAAGAGACCCAGTACTTC. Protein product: CASSPGTNQETQYF.

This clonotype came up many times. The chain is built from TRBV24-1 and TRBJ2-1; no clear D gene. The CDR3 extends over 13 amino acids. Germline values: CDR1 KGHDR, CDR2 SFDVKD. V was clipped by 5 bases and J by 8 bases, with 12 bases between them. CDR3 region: CATSGTLKDEQFF. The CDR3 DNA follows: TGTGCCACCAGTGGCACACTTAAGGATGAGCAGTTCTTC.

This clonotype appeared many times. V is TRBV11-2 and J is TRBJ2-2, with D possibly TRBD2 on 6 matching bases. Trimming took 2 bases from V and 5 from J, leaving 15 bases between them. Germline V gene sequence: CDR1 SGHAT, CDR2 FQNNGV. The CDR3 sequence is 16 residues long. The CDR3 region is CASSLILWGVTGELFF. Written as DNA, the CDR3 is TGTGCCAGCAGCTTAATCTTGTGGGGGGTTACCGGGGAGCTGTTTTTT.

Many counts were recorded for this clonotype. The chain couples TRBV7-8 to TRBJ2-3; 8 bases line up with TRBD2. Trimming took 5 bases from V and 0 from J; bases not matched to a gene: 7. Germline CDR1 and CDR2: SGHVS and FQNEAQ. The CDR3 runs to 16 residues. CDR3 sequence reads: CASSPTSGVSTDTQYF. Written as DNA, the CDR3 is TGTGCCAGCAGCCCTACTAGCGGAGTTAGCACAGATACGCAGTATTTT. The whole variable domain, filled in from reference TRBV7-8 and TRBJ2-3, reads GAGVSQSPRYKVAKRGQDVALRCDPISGHVSLFWYQQALGQGPEFLTYFQNEAQLDKSGLPSDRFFAERPEGSVSTLKIQRTQQEDSAVYLCASSPTSGVSTDTQYFGPGTRLTVL.

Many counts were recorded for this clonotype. The CDR3 spells CASSTGPSGYEQYF. CDR3 in DNA: TGCGCCAGCAGCACAGGACCTTCTGGGTACGAGCAGTACTTC. The V call is TRBV5-1, the J call TRBJ2-7; tentatively, D is TRBD1 (5 bases). CDR1 SGHRS and CDR2 YFSETQ come from the germline V gene. Between the trimmed V and J ends, which lost 4 bases and 4 bases, there was a span of 15 bases. The CDR3 runs to 14 residues.

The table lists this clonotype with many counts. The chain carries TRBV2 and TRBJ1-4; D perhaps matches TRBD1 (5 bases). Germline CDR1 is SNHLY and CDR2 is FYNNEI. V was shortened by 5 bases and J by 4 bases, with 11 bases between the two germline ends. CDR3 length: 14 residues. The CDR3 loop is CASSLGRINEKLFF. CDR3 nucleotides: TGTGCCAGCAGTCTGGGACGGATTAATGAAAAACTGTTTTTT.

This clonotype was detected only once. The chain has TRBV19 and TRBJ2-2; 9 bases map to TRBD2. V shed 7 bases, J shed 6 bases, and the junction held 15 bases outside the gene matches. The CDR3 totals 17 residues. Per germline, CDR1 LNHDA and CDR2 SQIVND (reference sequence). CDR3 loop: CASTAIAGVAGPGELFF. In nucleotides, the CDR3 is TGTGCCAGTACCGCGATAGCGGGAGTAGCTGGTCCCGGGGAGCTGTTTTTT.

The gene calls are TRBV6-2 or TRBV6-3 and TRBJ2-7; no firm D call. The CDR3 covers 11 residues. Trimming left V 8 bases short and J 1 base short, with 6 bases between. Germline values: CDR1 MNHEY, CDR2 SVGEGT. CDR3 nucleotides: TGTGCCAGCGAGGAGTCCTACGAGCAGTACTTC. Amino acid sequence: CASEESYEQYF.

Here the CDR3 DNA reads TGTGCCAGCAGTCTAAGGACTAGCGGGCTATACAATGAGCAGTTCTTC. Its protein is CASSLRTSGLYNEQFF. The J gene is TRBJ2-1, the V gene TRBV12-3 or TRBV12-4; 11 positions agree with TRBD2. The CDR3 has 16 residues. After removal of 5 bases from V and 4 bases from J, the junction contained 7 bases not matched to a gene.

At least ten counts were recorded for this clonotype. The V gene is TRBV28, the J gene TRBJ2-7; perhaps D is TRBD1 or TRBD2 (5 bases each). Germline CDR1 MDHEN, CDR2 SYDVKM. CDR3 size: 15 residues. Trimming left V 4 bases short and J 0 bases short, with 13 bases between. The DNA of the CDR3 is TGTGCCAGCAGTTCATCCGGGACGGACTCCTACGAGCAGTACTTC. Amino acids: CASSSSGTDSYEQYF.

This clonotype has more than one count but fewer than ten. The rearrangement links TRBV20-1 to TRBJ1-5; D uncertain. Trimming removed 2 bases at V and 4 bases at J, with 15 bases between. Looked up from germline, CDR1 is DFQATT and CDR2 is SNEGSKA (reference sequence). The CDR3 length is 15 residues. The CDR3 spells CSARKFLGGNQPQHF. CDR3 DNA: TGCAGTGCTAGAAAGTTTTTAGGTGGGAATCAGCCCCAGCATTTT.

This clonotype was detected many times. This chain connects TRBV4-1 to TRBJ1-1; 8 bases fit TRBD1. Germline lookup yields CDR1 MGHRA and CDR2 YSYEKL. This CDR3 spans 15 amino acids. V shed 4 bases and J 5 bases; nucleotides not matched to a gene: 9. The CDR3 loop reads CASSRYQGAETEAFF. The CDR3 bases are TGCGCCAGCAGCCGTTATCAGGGGGCGGAAACTGAAGCTTTCTTT.

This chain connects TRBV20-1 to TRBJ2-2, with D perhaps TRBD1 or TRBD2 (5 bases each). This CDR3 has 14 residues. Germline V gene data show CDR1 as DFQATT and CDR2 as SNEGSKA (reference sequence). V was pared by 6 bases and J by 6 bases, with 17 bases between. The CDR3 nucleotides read TGCAGTGCCCCCGACTACGGGGCGGCCGGGGAGCTGTTTTTT. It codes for CSAPDYGAAGELFF.

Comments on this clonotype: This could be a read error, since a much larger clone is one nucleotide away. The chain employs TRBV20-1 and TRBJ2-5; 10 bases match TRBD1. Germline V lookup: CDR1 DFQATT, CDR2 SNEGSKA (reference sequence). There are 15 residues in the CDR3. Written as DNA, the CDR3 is TGCAATGCCCGACAGGGGGCGATGAGACAAGAGACCCAGTACTTC. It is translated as CNARQGAMRQETQYF.

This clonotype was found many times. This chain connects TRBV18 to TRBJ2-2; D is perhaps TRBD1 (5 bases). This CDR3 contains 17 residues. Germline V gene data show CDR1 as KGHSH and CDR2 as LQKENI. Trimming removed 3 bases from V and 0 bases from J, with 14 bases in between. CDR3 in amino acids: CASSPLTGQPNTGELFF. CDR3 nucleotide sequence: TGTGCCAGCTCACCTTTAACAGGACAACCGAACACCGGGGAGCTGTTTTTT.

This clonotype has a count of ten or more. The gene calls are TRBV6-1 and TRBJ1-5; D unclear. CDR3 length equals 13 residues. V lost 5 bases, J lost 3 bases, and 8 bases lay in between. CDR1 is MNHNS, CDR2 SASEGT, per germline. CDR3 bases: TGTGCCAGCAGTAGTGAGGTCAATCAGCCCCAGCATTTT. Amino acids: CASSSEVNQPQHF.